The next 9 T cell receptor beta chains were all read from a single sample in a study of identical twins. MiXCR, run by TCRdb on the 5' RACE reads, gives a single entry per CDR3 protein. Among about 470,000 distinct CDR3 sequences listed, about 24% were seen once. These data were likewise used in another study, on T cells expressing NK-cell markers.

The sequenced material came from CD4+ T cells sorted from blood. The receptors were sampled from a woman under 30 in good health.

This chain uses TRBV19 with TRBJ2-1; TRBD2 matches 7 bases. Germline V CDR1 and CDR2: LNHDA, SQIVND (reference sequence). The V segment lost 5 bases and the J segment 10 bases; nucleotides outside the gene matches: 8. CDR3 length: 13 amino acids. The CDR3 loop is CASSSGLDGEQFF. CDR3 DNA sequence: TGTGCCAGTAGTTCTGGACTAGACGGCGAGCAGTTCTTC.

The V and J genes are TRBV5-1 and TRBJ2-1; maybe TRBD2 (7 bases). Trimming cost V 0 bases and J 8 bases, with 18 bases left between them. The CDR3 consists of 16 residues. The V gene's germline CDR1 is SGHRS and CDR2 YFSETQ. The CDR3, as DNA: TGCGCCAGCAGCTTGGCCGCGGGGGCCGTATCTTATGAGCAGTTCTTC. Translating gives CASSLAAGAVSYEQFF.

This clonotype was detected many times. The gene calls are TRBV20-1 and TRBJ2-1; a weak D match, TRBD2 (5 bases). CDR3 length: 15 amino acids. V was cut by 6 bases and J by 2 bases, with 17 bases left in between. CDR1 is DFQATT, CDR2 SNEGSKA, per germline (reference sequence). CDR3 coding DNA: TGCAGTGCCCGCGAGGGCTTTAACCCCTACAATGAGCAGTTCTTC. Translated: CSAREGFNPYNEQFF.

This clonotype was seen more than once but under ten times. The chain has TRBV12-3 or TRBV12-4 and TRBJ2-5; D may be TRBD1 or TRBD2 (7 bases each). V lost 3 bases and J lost 3, with 23 bases in between. The CDR3 runs 18 residues. The CDR3 region has the DNA TGTGCCAGCAGTTTTGGGGGCCGGTCTTCAGGGGGGGAAGAGACCCAGTACTTC. This gives the protein CASSFGGRSSGGEETQYF.

The V gene is TRBV6-5, the J gene TRBJ1-4; the match to TRBD1 covers 8 bases. The CDR3 runs 12 residues. Trimming removed 4 bases from V and 8 bases from J; junction bases left unmatched: 0. CDR1 and CDR2 from the germline V gene are MNHEY and SVGAGI. DNA for the CDR3: TGTGCCAGCAGTTGGGACAGGGAAAAACTGTTTTTT. Residues: CASSWDREKLFF.

The chain uses TRBV6-5 and TRBJ2-3; no firm D call. This CDR3 region has 15 residues. Deletions cut 2 bases from V and 5 bases from J, with 14 bases between. Germline CDR1 and CDR2: MNHEY and SVGAGI. CDR3 coding DNA: TGTGCCAGCAGTTACCCCCGGGTAGCAGGAGATACGCAGTATTTT. Encoded protein: CASSYPRVAGDTQYF.

This clonotype was seen a handful of times. The CDR3 loop is CASKNQGGNTGELFF. CDR3 DNA: TGTGCCAGCAAAAACCAGGGGGGAAACACCGGGGAGCTGTTTTTT. The chain carries TRBV6-1 and TRBJ2-2, with D perhaps TRBD1 (7 bases). Trimming shortened V by 7 bases and J by 2 bases, and 14 bases separated the two germline ends. The CDR3 length is 15 residues. Germline V gene lookup returns CDR1 MNHNS and CDR2 SASEGT.

A single count supports this clonotype. Here the CDR3 reads CASSLSQNLNEQFF. The DNA for the CDR3 is TGTGCCAGCAGTTTGTCCCAGAACCTCAATGAGCAGTTCTTC. The chain joins TRBV12-3 or TRBV12-4 to TRBJ2-1; D unclear. V was shortened by 3 bases and J by 6 bases, with 12 bases between the two germline ends. The CDR3 totals 14 residues.

CDR3 nucleotides: TGTGCCAGCAGCTCCACCCGTTCGGGGAACACTGAAGCTTTCTTT. It specifies CASSSTRSGNTEAFF. The chain uses TRBV27 and TRBJ1-1; D remains ambiguous. From germline, CDR1 is MNHEY and CDR2 SMNVEV (reference sequence). The V gene lost 6 bases and the J gene lost 1 base, with 15 bases spanning the gap. This CDR3 is built from 15 residues.